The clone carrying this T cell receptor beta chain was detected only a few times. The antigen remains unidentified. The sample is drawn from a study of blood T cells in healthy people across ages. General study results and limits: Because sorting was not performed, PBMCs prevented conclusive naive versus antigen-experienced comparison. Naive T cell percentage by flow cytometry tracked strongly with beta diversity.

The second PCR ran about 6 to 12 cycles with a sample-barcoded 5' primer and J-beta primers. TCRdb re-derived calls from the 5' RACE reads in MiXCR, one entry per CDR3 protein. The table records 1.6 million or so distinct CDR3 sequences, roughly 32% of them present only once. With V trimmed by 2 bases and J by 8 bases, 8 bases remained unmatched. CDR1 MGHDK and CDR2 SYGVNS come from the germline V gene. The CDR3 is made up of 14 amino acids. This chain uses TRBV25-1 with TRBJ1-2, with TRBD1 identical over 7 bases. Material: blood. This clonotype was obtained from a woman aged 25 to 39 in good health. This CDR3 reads CASSEGWTGTGYTF. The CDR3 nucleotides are TGTGCCAGCAGTGAAGGATGGACAGGAACAGGCTACACCTTC.